This T cell receptor (beta chain) was obtained from a study of blood T cell repertoires in COVID-19. The authors' processing: Using reference gene primer amplification, nucleated cell counts were estimated. Some clones are missing from TCRdb's copy, which holds only in-frame ones; the method was immunoSEQ multiplex PCR. D and trimming were read from the DNA, whereas the V and J calls and clone size are those reported in that table. The repertoire holds 150,000 to 180,000 clones, more than 75% seen once, with under 8.5% in the top ten. Seattle's enrolled individuals joined amid active infection and were then monitored longitudinally. The receptor's source is a woman aged 60 to 75 with COVID-19, enrolled during active disease. Sequences were obtained from peripheral blood.

This chain's CDR3 is CASSLDVVGRDTEAFF. The CDR3, as DNA: TGCGCCAGCAGCTTGGACGTTGTGGGCAGGGACACTGAAGCTTTCTTT. This chain connects TRBV5-1 to TRBJ1-1, with a weak D call TRBD1 (5 bases). The CDR3 totals 16 residues. Trimming took 0 bases from V and 3 from J, leaving 15 bases between them. CDR1 is SGHRS and CDR2 is YFSETQ in the germline V gene.